Listed below are T cell receptor beta chains from one sample, sequenced in a study of T-cell memory formation after mild COVID-19. TCRdb itself ran the 5' RACE reads through MiXCR, one entry per CDR3 protein. In the table there are fewer than 200,000 distinct CDR3 sequences, 13% of which are singletons. Sequenced: PBMCs or a T cell subset sorted from them (not recorded which). The receptor set was obtained from a man between 18 and 29 years old who had mild COVID-19 (a few samples of this study predate the infection). Cell type and time point are not known. The CDR3 runs from the conserved cysteine through the conserved F or W. A D gene is named only where the DNA matches it firmly. Clone size is given for some rows only: seen once, a few or many times, or a class if the clone is expanded.

cdr3_nt cdr3_aa j_call clone_size d_call v_call cdr3_length
TGTGCCAGCGTTGTCAGCCTTAGTGGCTACACCTTC CASVVSLSGYTF TRBJ1-2 NA NA TRBV2 12
TGTGCCAGCGAGTCCTCTGGCAATCAGCCCCAGCATTTT CASESSGNQPQHF TRBJ1-5 few NA TRBV12-3/TRBV12-4 13
TGTGCCACCAGTGATTTGGGGATGGACGGCACAGATACGCAGTATTTT CATSDLGMDGTDTQYF TRBJ2-3 few NA TRBV24-1 16
TGTGCCAGCAGCTTAACAGGGCCTCAGCCCCAGCATTTT CASSLTGPQPQHF TRBJ1-5 few NA TRBV7-9 13
TGTGCCAGCAGGCCGGGATTACAAGGAGGTACGCAGTATTTT CASRPGLQGGTQYF TRBJ2-3 NA NA TRBV6-4 14
TGTGCCAGCAGCTTCTGGGCCGCGAACACTGAAGCTTTCTTT CASSFWAANTEAFF TRBJ1-1 few NA TRBV7-8 14
TGCGCCAGCAGCTTAGTACTAGCGGGGGGGCTCAGCTCCTACAATGAGCAGTTCTTC CASSLVLAGGLSSYNEQFF TRBJ2-1 NA TRBD2 TRBV5-1 19
TGCGCCAGCAGCCTCCACGGACTAGCACAAGATACGCAGTATTTT CASSLHGLAQDTQYF TRBJ2-3 few TRBD2 TRBV4-1 15
TGTGCCAGCAGTTACCATCCCCTACAGGAGGAGTTCTACGAGCAGTACTTC CASSYHPLQEEFYEQYF TRBJ2-7 NA NA TRBV6-6 17
TGTGCCAGTAGTATATTGACTAGCGGACCTAAAAACATTCAGTACTTC CASSILTSGPKNIQYF TRBJ2-4 NA TRBD2 TRBV19 16
TGCGCCAGCAGCCAAGATCGCGGAGGGAACTATGGCTACACCTTC CASSQDRGGNYGYTF TRBJ1-2 NA NA TRBV4-3 15
TGCAGTGCTAGAAGGGGGGGGTCTAGCTCGGAAGAGCAGTACTTC CSARRGGSSSEEQYF TRBJ2-7 many NA TRBV20-1 15
TGCGCCAGCAGCGCCACATCTAGCGGGGGGGCGAGAGAGACCCAGTACTTC CASSATSSGGARETQYF TRBJ2-5 NA TRBD2 TRBV5-1 17
TGCGCCAGCAGCCAAGCCGCCAGGCAAGAGACCCAGTACTTC CASSQAARQETQYF TRBJ2-5 NA NA TRBV4-1 14
TGCAGCGTTGTAGAGGGCTCTAACTATGGCTACACCTTC CSVVEGSNYGYTF TRBJ1-2 few NA TRBV29-1 13
TGTGCCAGCACCTACTCTCTCGATACGCAGTATTTT CASTYSLDTQYF TRBJ2-3 NA NA TRBV6-2/TRBV6-3 12
TGTGCCACCAGCAGAGATAAATCACCCCTCCACTTT CATSRDKSPLHF TRBJ1-6 NA NA TRBV15 12
TGCAGTGCTTCAGCCACTAGCACAGATACGCAGTATTTT CSASATSTDTQYF TRBJ2-3 many NA TRBV20-1 13
TGCAGCGTTGCCCCCGGGACAGGGAACAATCAGCCCCAGCATTTT CSVAPGTGNNQPQHF TRBJ1-5 few TRBD1 TRBV29-1 15
TGCAGTGCTAGAGATGTAACTAGCGGGTTCACAGATACGCAGTATTTT CSARDVTSGFTDTQYF TRBJ2-3 NA TRBD2 TRBV20-1 16
TGTGCCAGCAGCTTAGGTAGTGCGGAGACCCAGTACTTC CASSLGSAETQYF TRBJ2-5 few NA TRBV11-3 13
TGTGCCAGCACCACTTACCTAGCGGGGGGGTTAACGCAGTATTTT CASTTYLAGGLTQYF TRBJ2-3 many TRBD2 TRBV7-2 15
TGCGCCAGCAGCCAAGCTCTTCTAGCGATTCGAGAGACCCAGTACTTC CASSQALLAIRETQYF TRBJ2-5 NA NA TRBV4-1 16
TGCGCCAGCAGCTTGCAGGATAGAGAGACCCAGTACTTC CASSLQDRETQYF TRBJ2-5 NA NA TRBV5-1 13
TGCGCCAGCAGCCCTTCGACGGAGACTAGGAATGGCTACACCTTC CASSPSTETRNGYTF TRBJ1-2 NA NA TRBV5-1 15
TGTGCCAGCAGCCGACGGGAATCTGGCACAGATACGCAGTATTTT CASSRRESGTDTQYF TRBJ2-3 few NA TRBV4-2 15
TGTGCCATCAGTGAGGTTGTGACTTCACCCCTCCACTTT CAISEVVTSPLHF TRBJ1-6 NA NA TRBV10-3 13
TGTGCCAGCAGAAAGGAGGGCGCGGATACGCAGTATTTT CASRKEGADTQYF TRBJ2-3 few NA TRBV6-2/TRBV6-3 13
TGTGCCTGGAGCCGCGAGTCCTACGAGCAGTACTTC CAWSRESYEQYF TRBJ2-7 NA NA TRBV30 12
TGCAGTGCTAGATCGGGGCACACTGAAGCTTTCTTT CSARSGHTEAFF TRBJ1-1 few NA TRBV20-1 12
TGCGCCAGCAGCTCCACCCCGGACACCGGTACGTTCCTCTTT CASSSTPDTGTFLF TRBJ1-1 NA NA TRBV5-1 14
TGCAGTGCTATACGGACTAGCGGGCCCTACGAGCAGTACTTC CSAIRTSGPYEQYF TRBJ2-7 NA TRBD2 TRBV20-1 14
TGTGCCAGCAGCCCCCCAGGGGGCAACACCGGGGAGCTGTTTTTT CASSPPGGNTGELFF TRBJ2-2 many TRBD1 TRBV7-3 15
TGTGCCACCAGTGACCCGTCCCTGACAGGGTCTAATGAGCAGTTCTTC CATSDPSLTGSNEQFF TRBJ2-1 few TRBD1 TRBV24-1 16
TGCAGCGTTGTTTACTACACAGATACGCAGTATTTT CSVVYYTDTQYF TRBJ2-3 many NA TRBV29-1 12
TGTGCCAGCAGCTTAGCGGTCTTGGGCGGAATTGAGGCGGATCAGCCCCAGCATTTT CASSLAVLGGIEADQPQHF TRBJ1-5 NA NA TRBV7-9 19
TGCAGTGCCGTCTGGGGGGCCAAAAACATTCAGTACTTC CSAVWGAKNIQYF TRBJ2-4 few NA TRBV20-1 13
TGTGCCAGCAGCATCGGGACAGGCCCAGGGTGGGAAGCTTTCTTT CASSIGTGPGWEAFF TRBJ1-1 NA TRBD1 TRBV14 15
TGCGCCAGCAGCTTCAGGGGCGAGGCCGGGGAGCTGTTTTTT CASSFRGEAGELFF TRBJ2-2 NA NA TRBV5-1 14
TGTGCCAGCAGCTTAGGGTTGGGAGTTAATTCACCCCTCCACTTT CASSLGLGVNSPLHF TRBJ1-6 few NA TRBV7-9 15
TGCAGTGCTAGTAGGATCGCCTTCTATGGCTACACCTTC CSASRIAFYGYTF TRBJ1-2 few NA TRBV20-1 13